A selection of T cell receptor beta chains follows, all from one sample in a study of technical replicates of blood from a few donors. Here immunoSEQ multiplex PCR was the method, and the copy in TCRdb shows in-frame clones only, minus some. This table holds around 83,000 clones, 75% to 95% found once. Sequencing used T cells isolated from PBMCs. Every receptor here comes from a human donor in good health. Some clones in this sample may be carry-over from other donors' samples. Each CDR3 is given with its conserved first and last residue. A D gene is named only where the DNA matches it firmly. Clone size is shown for a subset of rows, as once, few, many or a class of expanded clone.

TRBJ2-4 | TRBV30 | - | - | CAWSVQYIQYF | TGTGCCTGGAGTGTACAATACATTCAGTACTTC
TRBJ2-1 | TRBV7-2 | - | - | CASSRSKYRLVGANEQFF | TGTGCCAGCAGTCGATCAAAATACCGACTAGTTGGGGCCAATGAGCAGTTCTTC
TRBJ2-7 | TRBV25-1 | - | TRBD2 | CASSDKAGGGGEQYF | TGTGCCAGCAGTGATAAAGCGGGAGGAGGTGGCGAGCAGTACTTC
TRBJ2-7 | TRBV28 | - | TRBD2 | CASSLVGGAYEQYF | TGTGCCAGCAGTTTGGTGGGAGGGGCCTACGAGCAGTACTTC
TRBJ2-5 | TRBV10-3 | - | - | CAISEHDWWPLKETQYF | TGTGCCATCAGTGAGCATGACTGGTGGCCTCTTAAAGAGACCCAGTACTTC
TRBJ1-1 | TRBV5-1 | once | - | CASSLQDEAFF | TGCGCCAGCAGCTTACAGGATGAAGCTTTCTTT
TRBJ2-1 | TRBV7-9 | - | - | CASSFLDLWEQFF | TGTGCCAGCAGCTTCCTAGACCTCTGGGAGCAGTTCTTC
TRBJ2-5 | TRBV19 | - | - | CASRDYQETQYF | TGTGCCAGTAGGGACTACCAAGAGACCCAGTACTTC
TRBJ2-1 | TRBV6-5 | - | - | CASSPTGWRYNEQFF | TGTGCCAGCAGCCCCACAGGGTGGAGGTACAATGAGCAGTTCTTC
TRBJ2-3 | TRBV5-6 | - | TRBD2 | CASSLSSGRWSSTDTQYF | TGTGCCAGCAGCTTGAGTAGCGGGAGGTGGAGTAGCACAGATACGCAGTATTTT
TRBJ2-1 | TRBV11-2 | - | TRBD2 | CASSPSGIAYNEQFF | TGTGCCAGCAGCCCGAGCGGGATAGCCTACAATGAGCAGTTCTTC
TRBJ2-2 | TRBV5-4 | - | - | CASSAATGELFF | TGTGCCAGCAGTGCGGCCACCGGGGAGCTGTTTTTT
TRBJ2-1 | TRBV19 | - | TRBD1 | CASSTGTVQFF | TGTGCCAGTAGTACCGGGACAGTCCAGTTCTTC
TRBJ1-4 | TRBV19 | - | - | CASSIVVGDGTNEKLFF | TGTGCCAGTAGTATAGTAGTAGGGGATGGAACTAATGAAAAACTGTTTTTT
TRBJ2-6 | TRBV4-3 | - | TRBD1 | CASSQSGQAPRGANVLTF | TGCGCCAGCAGCCAATCGGGACAGGCTCCCAGGGGGGCCAACGTCCTGACTTTC
TRBJ1-1 | TRBV18 | - | TRBD1 | CASSPDRATEAFF | TGTGCCAGCTCCCCTGACAGGGCCACTGAAGCTTTCTTT
TRBJ2-7 | TRBV28 | - | TRBD1 | CASSVFRGSYEQYF | TGTGCCAGCAGTGTATTCAGGGGGTCCTACGAGCAGTACTTC
TRBJ2-6 | TRBV20-1 | - | - | CSASPINVLTF | TGCAGTGCGAGTCCTATCAACGTCCTGACTTTC
TRBJ2-6 | TRBV6-5 | - | - | CASTDNSGANVLTF | TGTGCCAGCACGGACAACTCTGGGGCCAACGTCCTGACTTTC
TRBJ1-2 | TRBV5-6 | - | - | CASSTYREPNYGYTF | TGTGCCAGCAGCACTTACAGGGAACCTAACTATGGCTACACCTTC
TRBJ1-5 | TRBV10-3 | - | TRBD1 | CAISGTGNQPQHF | TGTGCCATCAGTGGGACAGGGAATCAGCCCCAGCATTTT
TRBJ1-1 | TRBV5-5 | - | TRBD1 | CASSSWDSEAFF | TGTGCCAGCAGTAGTTGGGACAGCGAAGCTTTCTTT
TRBJ2-1 | TRBV9 | - | - | CASSSYRTPDYNEQFF | TGTGCCAGCAGCTCGTATAGGACACCCGATTACAATGAGCAGTTCTTC
TRBJ2-7 | TRBV5-1 | - | TRBD1 | CASSEGTDHYEQYF | TGCGCCAGTTCAGAGGGGACAGACCACTACGAGCAGTACTTC
TRBJ2-7 | TRBV21-1 | - | - | CASSNRQGSFPLYEQYF | TGTGCCAGCAGCAACAGACAGGGAAGTTTCCCTCTCTACGAGCAGTACTTC
TRBJ2-3 | TRBV28 | - | - | CASSSGEDPTDTQYF | TGTGCCAGCAGTTCCGGGGAGGATCCCACAGATACGCAGTATTTT
TRBJ2-7 | TRBV2 | - | TRBD2 | CATAGETYEQYF | TGTGCCACAGCGGGAGAGACCTACGAGCAGTACTTC
TRBJ2-5 | TRBV7-7 | - | TRBD1 | CASSQSGTGGQETQYF | TGTGCCAGCAGCCAATCCGGGACAGGGGGCCAAGAGACCCAGTACTTC
TRBJ1-5 | TRBV7-9 | - | - | CASSLTSNQPQHF | TGTGCCAGCAGCTTAACAAGCAATCAGCCCCAGCATTTT
TRBJ2-2 | TRBV4-1 | - | - | CASSQPRAGASTGELFF | TGCGCCAGCAGCCAACCCCGGGCAGGGGCGTCCACCGGGGAGCTGTTTTTT
TRBJ2-7 | TRBV19 | - | - | CASSIGQGGSYEQYF | TGTGCCAGTAGTATAGGACAGGGAGGCTCCTACGAGCAGTACTTC
TRBJ2-2 | TRBV27 | - | TRBD1 | CASSLETGMGLNTGELFF | TGTGCCAGCAGCCTCGAGACAGGGATGGGGTTAAACACCGGGGAGCTGTTTTTT
TRBJ2-5 | TRBV6-6 | - | - | CASSYGGGGLYF | TGTGCCAGCAGTTATGGGGGTGGGGGCCTGTACTTC
TRBJ2-7 | TRBV28 | - | TRBD2 | CASSPPGLAYEQYF | TGTGCCAGCAGTCCCCCGGGACTAGCTTACGAGCAGTACTTC
TRBJ1-1 | TRBV19 | - | - | CASRPNLQGFTEAFF | TGTGCCAGTAGACCAAACCTACAGGGCTTCACTGAAGCTTTCTTT
TRBJ1-4 | TRBV13 | - | TRBD1 | CASSGRTGTNEKLFF | TGTGCCAGCAGCGGACGGACAGGAACTAATGAAAAACTGTTTTTT
TRBJ2-1 | TRBV11-2 | - | - | CASSFFIDNEQFF | TGTGCCAGCAGCTTTTTCATAGACAATGAGCAGTTCTTC
TRBJ2-5 | TRBV4-1 | - | - | CASSQDSTRNQETQYF | TGCGCCAGCAGCCAAGACTCAACACGAAACCAAGAGACCCAGTACTTC
TRBJ2-2 | TRBV19 | - | TRBD1 | CASTTGGGTGELFF | TGTGCCAGTACCACAGGGGGCGGCACCGGGGAGCTGTTTTTT
TRBJ2-7 | TRBV6-6 | - | TRBD2 | CASSYRDYTYEQYF | TGTGCCAGCAGTTACCGGGACTACACCTACGAGCAGTACTTC
TRBJ1-5 | TRBV5-1 | few | - | CASSFGRVIAQPQHF | TGCGCCAGCAGCTTCGGCAGGGTAATAGCCCAGCCCCAGCATTTT
TRBJ2-7 | TRBV7-8 | - | TRBD1 | CASSFIGTGDYEQYF | TGTGCCAGCAGCTTTATTGGGACAGGGGACTACGAGCAGTACTTC
TRBJ1-1 | TRBV5-1 | - | - | CASSSGHPNTEAFF | TGCGCCAGCAGCTCGGGACACCCGAACACTGAAGCTTTCTTT
TRBJ2-2 | TRBV7-9 | - | - | CASSFTAVGGELFF | TGTGCCAGCAGCTTCACAGCCGTCGGCGGGGAGCTGTTTTTT
TRBJ1-1 | TRBV19 | - | TRBD1 | CASSTGQDTEAFF | TGTGCCAGTAGTACCGGACAGGACACTGAAGCTTTCTTT
TRBJ2-1 | TRBV6-5 | - | TRBD2 | CASTPGLAGANEQFF | TGTGCCAGCACCCCGGGACTAGCGGGAGCCAATGAGCAGTTCTTC
TRBJ2-2 | TRBV6-5 | - | - | CASVALTETTGELFF | TGTGCCAGCGTCGCGTTGACGGAGACCACCGGGGAGCTGTTTTTT
TRBJ1-1 | TRBV7-9 | - | - | CASPKIEETEAFF | TGTGCCAGCCCTAAAATCGAGGAAACTGAAGCTTTCTTT
TRBJ1-1 | TRBV7-3 | once | - | CASSLDSGTEAFF | TGTGCCAGCAGCTTAGATTCAGGGACTGAAGCTTTCTTT
TRBJ2-5 | TRBV4-1 | - | TRBD1 | CASSQETGWGETQYF | TGCGCCAGCAGCCAAGAGACAGGGTGGGGTGAGACCCAGTACTTC
TRBJ1-1 | TRBV6-5 | - | - | CASRLGGITEAFF | TGTGCCAGCAGGCTTGGGGGGATCACTGAAGCTTTCTTT
TRBJ2-1 | TRBV6-5 | - | - | CASSPPNRGWDEQFF | TGTGCCAGCAGCCCCCCCAATCGGGGGTGGGATGAGCAGTTCTTC
TRBJ2-2 | TRBV6-6 | - | - | CASSGLQTGELFF | TGTGCCAGCAGTGGACTACAAACCGGGGAGCTGTTTTTT
TRBJ2-7 | TRBV4-3 | - | TRBD1 | CASSQEPQGGYEQYF | TGCGCCAGCAGCCAAGAACCACAGGGGGGCTACGAGCAGTACTTC